This passage covers 7 T cell receptor beta chains from one sample sequenced in a study of beta chain features in type 1 diabetes. Which antigens these TCRs recognize remains unknown. Expressed TCRB transcripts were sequenced, since all the RNA that had been isolated was reverse transcribed. This table comes from immunoSEQ multiplex PCR, and its TCRdb copy is limited to in-frame clones, with some not included. The table lists around 250,000 clones, roughly 22% of them singletons. Overall study findings and caveats: Among patients with Type 1 diabetes, TCRB CDR3s were moderately but significantly shorter in every one of the four CD4+ subsets.

The sequenced sample consisted of naive CD4+ T cells from blood. These receptor sequences come from a woman aged 40 to 50 with type 1 diabetes.

Worth noting for this clone: The junction and the germline gene differ at one end; a read error may be behind it. In DNA form, the CDR3 reads TGTGCCACCAGCAGACCTTTTACAGAACCCCGTCAATTC. The encoded protein is CATSRPFTEPRQF. The chain links TRBV15 to TRBJ2-7; D remains ambiguous. CDR3 length equals 13 residues. Germline assignment: CDR1 LNHNV and CDR2 YYDKDF (reference sequence). The full variable domain, completed using reference TRBV15 and TRBJ2-7, is DAMVIQNPRYQVTQFGKPVTLSCSQTLNHNVMYWYQQKSSQAPKLLFHYYDKDFNNEADTPDNFQSRRPNTSFCFLDIRSPGLGDTAMYLCATSRPFTEPRQFGPGTRLTVT.

The chain couples TRBV5-4 to TRBJ1-1; maybe TRBD1 (6 bases). The CDR3 runs 12 residues. Trimming took off 4 bases at V and 11 bases at J, with 15 bases between the two ends. In germline, CDR1 is SGHNT, CDR2 YYREEE (reference sequence). The CDR3 loop reads CASSPGSGAAFF. For the CDR3, the DNA is TGTGCCAGCAGCCCAGGGTCAGGGGCCGCTTTCTTT.

The CDR3 protein is CASSNRRQASSYEQYF. Written as DNA, the CDR3 is TGTGCCAGCAGCAATCGTCGACAGGCAAGCTCCTACGAGCAGTACTTC. The chain recombines TRBV21-1 with TRBJ2-7; TRBD1 was called by the table and not checked on the DNA. TRBV21-1 is reported as a pseudogene. This CDR3 contains 16 residues.

The V and J genes are TRBV7-2 and TRBJ2-7; TRBD1 matches 8 bases. After removal of 1 base from V and 2 bases from J, the junction contained 1 base not matched to a gene. The germline V gene has CDR1 SGHTA and CDR2 FQGNSA. CDR3 size: 14 residues. The DNA of the CDR3 is TGTGCCAGCAGCTTAGGGACAGGGCCCTACGAGCAGTACTTC. This sequence encodes CASSLGTGPYEQYF.

The chain couples TRBV4-3 to TRBJ1-5; the D gene is possibly TRBD1 (5 bases). The CDR3 loop spans 14 amino acids. Germline CDR1 and CDR2: LGHNA and YSLEER. V was cut by 1 base and J by 9 bases, with 13 bases left in between. The CDR3 DNA sequence: TGCGCCAGCAGCCAAGGGGGCACATCAGGGCCCCAGCATTTT. Translated: CASSQGGTSGPQHF.

V gene TRBV11-2 combines with J gene TRBJ1-1; the match to TRBD1 covers 8 bases. CDR1 SGHAT and CDR2 FQNNGV come from the germline V gene. This CDR3 region has 13 residues. V was pared by 6 bases and J by 4 bases, with 4 bases of the junction left unmatched. CDR3 loop: CASSFGQGTEAFF. The CDR3 DNA sequence: TGTGCCAGCAGTTTCGGACAGGGCACTGAAGCTTTCTTT.

The V call is TRBV28, the J call TRBJ2-5; 9 nucleotides match TRBD2. The CDR3 covers 15 residues. Germline values: CDR1 MDHEN, CDR2 SYDVKM. Losses at the gene ends were 2 bases for V and 0 bases for J; bases not matched to a gene: 1. CDR3 amino acids: CASSLAGGYQETQYF. CDR3 DNA: TGTGCCAGCAGTTTAGCGGGGGGGTACCAAGAGACCCAGTACTTC.